The table lists the clone carrying this TCR beta chain with a few counts. The data are from a study of T cell changes during pregnancy in multiple sclerosis. V lost 6 bases and J 8 bases, leaving 17 bases between the germline ends. CDR3 length equals 13 residues. From germline, CDR1 is GTSNPN and CDR2 SVGIG (reference sequence). The repertoire was sequenced with immunoSEQ multiplex PCR; TCRdb's copy has only in-frame clones and lacks some. The table has about 80,000 clones, approximately 95% seen once; the top ten hold 0.95% to 1%. The input for sequencing was peripheral blood, taken in the second trimester of pregnancy. The J gene is TRBJ1-5, the V gene TRBV30; D uncertain. The receptor comes from a female donor in good health, enrolled as a control in a pregnancy study. CDR3 protein: CACSSGLGEPQHF. For the CDR3, the DNA is TGTGCCTGTAGTTCGGGCCTCGGGGAGCCCCAGCATTTT.